Listed below are T cell receptor beta chains from one sample, sequenced in a study of control samples from healthy donors and cancer patients. Sequenced by immunoSEQ multiplex PCR; TCRdb stores in-frame clones only, minus some. The table shows about 170,000 clones, with about nine tenths occurring only once. The sequenced sample consisted of blood. The receptor set was obtained from a woman in her 30s in good health. Both conserved end residues are part of each CDR3. D genes are given only for firm matches. A clone size is listed for some rows: how often the clone was seen (once, few, many), or a class if it is expanded.

.	.	TRBV5-4	TRBJ2-3	TGTGCCAGCAGCTTGGGCACTAGCACAGATACGCAGTATTTT	CASSLGTSTDTQYF
TRBD2	once	TRBV3-1/TRBV3-2	TRBJ2-1	TGTGCCAGCAGCCAACCAGCGGGATTCTCCAATGAGCAGTTCTTC	CASSQPAGFSNEQFF
.	.	TRBV20-1	TRBJ1-5	TGCAGTGCTAGTCTTAGCAATCAGCCCCAGCATTTT	CSASLSNQPQHF
.	.	TRBV5-1	TRBJ1-2	TGCGCCAGCAGCTTGGGTGGGGGCCGGGGCTACACCTTC	CASSLGGGRGYTF
TRBD2	.	TRBV29-1	TRBJ2-7	TGCAGCGTTGCTAGCGGGCCCTACGAGCAGTACTTC	CSVASGPYEQYF
TRBD1	.	TRBV28	TRBJ1-6	TGTGCCAGCCGTACCGGGACAGTCAATTCACCCCTCCACTTT	CASRTGTVNSPLHF
TRBD1	.	TRBV5-8	TRBJ1-4	TGTGCCAGCAGCTTGATAGAGGGGGCCACTAATGAAAAACTGTTTTTT	CASSLIEGATNEKLFF
.	.	TRBV27	TRBJ1-2	TGTGCCAGCAGTTTTCTCGGGCAGGGGTATGGCTACACCTTC	CASSFLGQGYGYTF
TRBD1	.	TRBV28	TRBJ2-3	TGTGCCAGCAGTTTGGGGACAGGGGACACAGATACGCAGTATTTT	CASSLGTGDTDTQYF
TRBD1	.	TRBV19	TRBJ2-2	TGTGCCAGTAGTGAGCGACAGGGGAACACCGGGGAGCTGTTTTTT	CASSERQGNTGELFF
TRBD1	.	TRBV5-1	TRBJ2-1	TGCGCCAGCAGCCCGAATAGACAGGGGATCTACAATGAGCAGTTCTTC	CASSPNRQGIYNEQFF
.	once	TRBV7-8	TRBJ2-7	TGTGCCAGCAGCTTGGGAGTCTACGAGCAGTACTTC	CASSLGVYEQYF
.	.	TRBV9	TRBJ2-3	TGTGCCAGCAGCGTAGACAGGGTCACAGATACGCAGTATTTT	CASSVDRVTDTQYF
.	.	TRBV11-3	TRBJ2-4	TGTGCCAGCAGCTGGGGAGCCAAAAACATTCAGTACTTC	CASSWGAKNIQYF
.	.	TRBV7-9	TRBJ1-4	TGTGCCAGCAGCTTAGGAGATCCTAATGAAAAACTGTTTTTT	CASSLGDPNEKLFF
TRBD2	.	TRBV5-5	TRBJ2-2	TGTGCCAGCAGCTCCGGGACTAGGAACACCGGGGAGCTGTTTTTT	CASSSGTRNTGELFF
.	.	TRBV12-3/TRBV12-4	TRBJ2-7	TGTGCCAGCAGTCCCCATAAACCCTACGAGCAGTACTTC	CASSPHKPYEQYF
.	.	TRBV9	TRBJ2-1	TGTGCCAGCAGCGTAGCGGCAGTCAACAATGAGCAGTTCTTC	CASSVAAVNNEQFF
.	.	TRBV11-2	TRBJ1-6	TGTGCCAGCAGCGCGGGTCTACATAATTCACCCCTCCACTTT	CASSAGLHNSPLHF
TRBD1	.	TRBV28	TRBJ1-1	TGTGCCAGCAGTTCCCAGGGGGCGGGGGACACTGAAGCTTTCTTT	CASSSQGAGDTEAFF
.	.	TRBV4-2	TRBJ2-7	TGTGCCAGCAGCCAAGATTGGGGATGGGACGAGCAGTACTTC	CASSQDWGWDEQYF
.	.	TRBV20-1	TRBJ1-1	TGCAGTGCTAGTTTGAACACTGAAGCTTTCTTT	CSASLNTEAFF
TRBD1	few	TRBV3-1/TRBV3-2	TRBJ1-6	TGTGCCAGCAGCCAGGGACAGGGGAGTAATTCACCCCTCCACTTT	CASSQGQGSNSPLHF
.	.	TRBV19	TRBJ2-4	TGTGCCAGTAGTATTCGGGCCAAAAACATTCAGTACTTC	CASSIRAKNIQYF
.	.	TRBV2	TRBJ2-6	TGTGCCAGCAAGAGTACAGCGTCTACCAACGTCCTGACTTTC	CASKSTASTNVLTF
.	few	TRBV3-1/TRBV3-2	TRBJ2-5	TGTGCCAGCAGCCAAGATCTCCAAGAGACCCAGTACTTC	CASSQDLQETQYF
TRBD2	.	TRBV11-3	TRBJ2-1	TGTGCCAGCAGCTTAGGCGGGAGGGCCGGAAATGAGCAGTTCTTC	CASSLGGRAGNEQFF
.	.	TRBV25-1	TRBJ2-3	TGTGCCAGCAGTGATCGGGCTAGCGCTACAGATACGCAGTATTTT	CASSDRASATDTQYF
.	.	TRBV6-5	TRBJ2-1	TGTGCCAGCAGAAGAAGTCTGCATGAGCAGTTCTTC	CASRRSLHEQFF
.	.	TRBV5-8	TRBJ1-1	TGTGCCAGCAGCTTGCAGAACACTGAAGCTTTCTTT	CASSLQNTEAFF
.	.	TRBV28	TRBJ2-7	TGTGCCAGCAGTTTATCCAGCGGTCGGTACGAGCAGTACTTC	CASSLSSGRYEQYF
.	.	TRBV19	TRBJ1-1	TGTGCCAGTAGGACAGGCGCCGTTAACACTGAAGCTTTCTTT	CASRTGAVNTEAFF
.	once	TRBV6-5	TRBJ1-5	TGTGCCAGCAGACCCTACAGGAATCAGCCCCAGCATTTT	CASRPYRNQPQHF
.	.	TRBV5-1	TRBJ1-3	TGCGCCAGCAGCGGGGGCTCTGGAAACACCATATATTTT	CASSGGSGNTIYF
.	.	TRBV7-9	TRBJ1-5	TGCGCCAGCAGCTTAGGGCCCTATAGCAATCAGCCCCAGCATTTT	CASSLGPYSNQPQHF
TRBD1	.	TRBV5-6	TRBJ2-7	TGTGCCAGCAGCGATACCGGGACAGGGTCCCACGAGCAGTACTTC	CASSDTGTGSHEQYF
.	.	TRBV27	TRBJ2-1	TGTGCCAGCAGTTTATCGGGTCCCTACAATGAGCAGTTCTTC	CASSLSGPYNEQFF
.	.	TRBV9	TRBJ1-2	TGTGCCAGCAGCGTATTCCAGCTCCCAAACTATGGCTACACCTTC	CASSVFQLPNYGYTF
TRBD1	.	TRBV28	TRBJ1-1	TGTGCCAGCAGTGACAGGGCCACTGAAGCTTTCTTT	CASSDRATEAFF
.	once	TRBV25-1	TRBJ1-2	TGTGCCAGCAGTGAACCGACACCTAACTATGGCTACACCTTC	CASSEPTPNYGYTF
TRBD1	.	TRBV5-1	TRBJ1-4	TGCGCCAGCAGCTTGGGGGGGACAGGTGCAACTAATGAAAAACTGTTTTTT	CASSLGGTGATNEKLFF
TRBD1	.	TRBV27	TRBJ1-5	TGTGCCAGCAGTGGGACAGATAGCAATCAGCCCCAGCATTTT	CASSGTDSNQPQHF
.	.	TRBV5-6	TRBJ1-2	TGTGCCAGCAGCTTGGGGAACTATGGCTACACCTTC	CASSLGNYGYTF
TRBD2	.	TRBV6-5	TRBJ2-1	TGTGCCAGCAGTTTCAGCGGGGGCCGTTACAATGAGCAGTTCTTC	CASSFSGGRYNEQFF
TRBD1	.	TRBV28	TRBJ2-2	TGTGCCAGCAGTTTACCAGGGGGCACCGGGGAGCTGTTTTTT	CASSLPGGTGELFF
TRBD2	.	TRBV6-5	TRBJ2-7	TGTGCCAGCAGTCAGGGACTAGCGGGCTACGAGCAGTACTTC	CASSQGLAGYEQYF
.	once	TRBV18	TRBJ1-5	TGTGCCAGCTCACCAGGGGCCTATCAGCCCCAGCATTTT	CASSPGAYQPQHF
.	.	TRBV6-2/TRBV6-3	TRBJ1-5	TGTGCCAGCAGTTACTCCTTCGGTAGCAATCAGCCCCAGCATTTT	CASSYSFGSNQPQHF
.	.	TRBV28	TRBJ2-7	TGTGCCAGCAGTCCTTTTTCCCACGAGCAGTACTTC	CASSPFSHEQYF
TRBD2	.	TRBV5-8	TRBJ2-5	TGTGCCAGCAGCGAGGGACTAGCGGGGGGCCAAGAGACCCAGTACTTC	CASSEGLAGGQETQYF
.	.	TRBV15	TRBJ1-1	TGTGCCACCAGCATGGGGGGCGGTTCTGAAGCTTTCTTT	CATSMGGGSEAFF
TRBD1	.	TRBV18	TRBJ1-1	TGTGCCAGCTCACCCTGGGACAGGGGTAGCACTGAAGCTTTCTTT	CASSPWDRGSTEAFF
TRBD1	once	TRBV15	TRBJ1-2	TGTGCCACCAGCAGAGATGCAGGGGGCGTCTATGGCTACACCTTC	CATSRDAGGVYGYTF